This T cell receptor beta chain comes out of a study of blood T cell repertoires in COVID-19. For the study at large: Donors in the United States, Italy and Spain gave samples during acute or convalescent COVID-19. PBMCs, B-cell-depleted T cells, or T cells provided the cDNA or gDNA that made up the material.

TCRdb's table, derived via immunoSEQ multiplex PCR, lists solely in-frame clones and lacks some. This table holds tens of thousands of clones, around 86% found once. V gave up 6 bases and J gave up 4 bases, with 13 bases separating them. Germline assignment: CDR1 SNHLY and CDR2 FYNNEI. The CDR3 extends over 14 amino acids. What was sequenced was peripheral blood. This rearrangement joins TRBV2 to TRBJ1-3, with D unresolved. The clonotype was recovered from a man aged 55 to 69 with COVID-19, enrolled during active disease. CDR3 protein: CASSASGWGNTIYF. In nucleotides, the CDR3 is TGTGCCAGCAGCGCCTCCGGGTGGGGAAACACCATATATTTT.